The 28 T cell receptor beta chains in this list originate from one sample, sequenced in a study of blood T cell repertoires in COVID-19. Assay: immunoSEQ multiplex PCR; the TCRdb copy retains only in-frame clones and omits some. The sample includes about 160,000 clones, around 80% seen only once; the top ten take roughly a tenth. The sequenced material came from peripheral blood. These receptors were obtained from a woman of 80 years or more with active or convalescent COVID-19.

The rearrangement links TRBV11-3 to TRBJ2-3; 9 nucleotides agree with TRBD1. The CDR3 sequence is 15 residues long. Germline CDR1 and CDR2: SGHNT and YENEEA. Trimming removed 1 base from V and 6 bases from J; junction bases left unmatched: 5. CDR3 in amino acids: CASSLGDRVWDTQYF. The CDR3 coding sequence is TGTGCCAGCAGCTTAGGGGACAGGGTTTGGGATACGCAGTATTTT. Filled out from reference TRBV11-3 and TRBJ2-3, the complete variable domain reads EAGVVQSPRYKIIEKKQPVAFWCNPISGHNTLYWYLQNLGQGPELLIRYENEEAVDDSQLPKDRFSAERLKGVDSTLKIQPAELGDSAVYLCASSLGDRVWDTQYFGPGTRLTVL.

This clone was picked up a small number of times. This chain connects TRBV7-2 to TRBJ2-3; D is unresolved. Trimming removed 0 bases from V and 1 base from J, with 8 bases in between. The CDR3 length is 15 residues. CDR1 and CDR2 from the germline V gene are SGHTA and FQGNSA. The CDR3, as DNA: TGTGCCAGCAGCTTAGCTAGACTCGGCACAGATACGCAGTATTTT. Translated, it gives CASSLARLGTDTQYF.

The V call is TRBV9, the J call TRBJ2-5; tentatively, D is TRBD2 (7 bases). The germline V gene has CDR1 SGDLS and CDR2 YYNGEE. Deletions cut 4 bases from V and 7 bases from J, with 26 bases between. The CDR3 is 17 amino acids. CDR3 protein: CASSPQPWGGADGTQYF. Written as DNA, the CDR3 is TGTGCCAGCAGCCCTCAACCTTGGGGGGGGGCCGACGGGACCCAGTACTTC. Full variable domain (missing parts from reference TRBV9 and TRBJ2-5): DSGVTQTPKHLITATGQRVTLRCSPRSGDLSVYWYQQSLDQGLQFLIQYYNGEERAKGNILERFSAQQFPDLHSELNLSSLELGDSALYFCASSPQPWGGADGTQYFGPGTRLLVL.

The chain links TRBV19 to TRBJ1-5, with a weak D call TRBD1 (6 bases). Germline CDR1 reads LNHDA; CDR2 reads SQIVND (reference sequence). The CDR3 runs 19 residues. V lost 5 bases, J lost 0 bases, and 23 bases lay in between. This CDR3 is CASSPSTSGTLYSNQPQHF. The CDR3 DNA reads TGTGCCAGTAGTCCCTCCACCTCCGGGACACTTTATAGCAATCAGCCCCAGCATTTT.

This chain uses TRBV29-1 with TRBJ1-2; a weak D match, TRBD1 (6 bases). Trimming took off 2 bases at V and 5 bases at J, with 12 bases between the two ends. The CDR3 runs 13 residues. From germline, CDR1 is SQVTM and CDR2 ANQGSEA. The CDR3 loop reads CSVEQGIVYGYTF. CDR3 nucleotide sequence: TGCAGCGTTGAACAGGGGATCGTGTATGGCTACACCTTC.

The V and J genes are TRBV11-3 and TRBJ1-3; D is ambiguous. Germline V gives CDR1 SGHNT, CDR2 YENEEA. Trimming left V 3 bases short and J 0 bases short, with 12 bases between. CDR3 size: 16 residues. The CDR3: CASSLGSWISGNTIYF. As DNA, the CDR3 is TGTGCCAGCAGCTTGGGCAGCTGGATCTCTGGAAACACCATATATTTT.

The chain has TRBV25-1 and TRBJ2-3, with 9 bases aligning to TRBD1. Germline CDR1 and CDR2: MGHDK and SYGVNS. V lost 2 bases and J lost 3; bases outside the gene matches: 3. CDR3 length: 15 amino acids. The CDR3 reads CASSEGTGRTDTQYF. The CDR3, as DNA: TGTGCCAGCAGTGAAGGGACAGGGCGTACAGATACGCAGTATTTT. Complete variable domain (other parts from reference TRBV25-1 and TRBJ2-3): EADIYQTPRYLVIGTGKKITLECSQTMGHDKMYWYQQDPGMELHLIHYSYGVNSTEKGDLSSESTVSRIRTEHFPLTLESARPSHTSQYLCASSEGTGRTDTQYFGPGTRLTVL.

V gene TRBV10-3 combines with J gene TRBJ1-1; 7 nucleotides line up with TRBD1. After removal of 4 bases from V and 5 bases from J, the junction contained 10 bases not matched to a gene. CDR1 and CDR2 (germline): ENHRY, SYGVKD. This CDR3 comprises 15 residues. CDR3: CAISARGQPRTEAFF. The CDR3 DNA is TGTGCCATCAGTGCGCGGGGACAGCCCAGAACTGAAGCTTTCTTT.

V is TRBV10-3 and J is TRBJ1-1; D unresolved. The V and J ends lost 10 bases and 5 bases respectively, with 29 bases between them. The CDR3 spans 17 residues. CDR1 ENHRY and CDR2 SYGVKD come from the germline V gene. The CDR3 DNA is TGTGCCACCGCACCCTATTACGGGAGCGGTTTGGGGACTGAAGCTTTCTTT. Encoded protein: CATAPYYGSGLGTEAFF.

The chain employs TRBV19 and TRBJ1-6; 7 bases map to TRBD1. CDR1 is LNHDA and CDR2 is SQIVND in the germline V gene (reference sequence). With V trimmed by 4 bases and J by 7 bases, 4 bases remained unmatched. The CDR3 contains 14 residues. CDR3 residues: CASSTRQGNSPLHF. The CDR3 DNA is TGTGCCAGTAGTACACGACAGGGAAATTCACCCCTCCACTTT.

The gene calls are TRBV30 and TRBJ1-2; possible D gene TRBD1, 6 bases. V lost 5 bases, J lost 4 bases, and 11 bases lay in between. This CDR3 spans 12 amino acids. CDR1 GTSNPN and CDR2 SVGIG come from the germline V gene (reference sequence). The CDR3 loop is CAWAGQLYGYTF. The CDR3 nucleotides are TGTGCCTGGGCCGGACAGCTCTATGGCTACACCTTC. Variable domain in full (rest from reference TRBV30 and TRBJ1-2): SQTIHQWPATLVQPVGSPLSLECTVEGTSNPNLYWYRQAAGRGLQLLFYSVGIGQISSEVPQNLSASRPQDRQFILSSKKLLLSDSGFYLCAWAGQLYGYTFGSGTRLTVV.

This chain uses TRBV28 with TRBJ1-1; D unclear. From germline, CDR1 is MDHEN and CDR2 SYDVKM. CDR3 length: 12 amino acids. V dropped 3 bases and J dropped 10 bases, with 12 bases sitting between them. The CDR3 reads CASSFHRYGAFF. The CDR3 DNA is TGTGCCAGCAGTTTTCACAGATACGGAGCTTTCTTT.

The J gene is TRBJ2-7, the V gene TRBV10-3; D might be TRBD1 (5 bases). Germline V gene sequence: CDR1 ENHRY, CDR2 SYGVKD. This CDR3 has 16 amino acids. Trimming removed 3 bases from V and 0 bases from J, with 15 bases in between. The DNA of the CDR3 is TGTGCCATCAGTGAAGGGAACACAGGTAGCTCCTACGAGCAGTACTTC. Its translation: CAISEGNTGSSYEQYF.

This chain connects TRBV7-8 to TRBJ1-5; D may be TRBD1 (5 bases). This CDR3 has 18 residues. The ends were cut back, 1 base at V and 0 bases at J, with 16 bases in the middle. Germline V gene data show CDR1 as SGHVS and CDR2 as FQNEAQ. CDR3 in amino acids: CASSLVRGGRGSNQPQHF. The CDR3 nucleotides are TGTGCCAGCAGCTTAGTACGGGGGGGACGTGGTAGCAATCAGCCCCAGCATTTT.

On this clone: In the same sample, other DNA sequences code for this CDR3. V is TRBV18 and J is TRBJ1-4; D uncertain. The germline V gene encodes CDR1 KGHSH and CDR2 LQKENI. V lost 3 bases to trimming and J lost 0 bases, with 5 bases between them. This CDR3 is built from 14 residues. The CDR3 here is CASSPGATNEKLFF. The CDR3 DNA is TGTGCCAGCTCACCCGGGGCAACTAATGAAAAACTGTTTTTT.

J is TRBJ2-3 and V is TRBV3-1 (or the pseudogene TRBV3-2); 8 positions agree with TRBD1. The CDR3 is made up of 15 amino acids. From germline, CDR1 is LGHDT and CDR2 YNNKEL (reference sequence). J lost 6 bases, V lost 4 bases, and 9 bases had no gene match. This CDR3 reads CASSPLTGASDTQYF. The CDR3 nucleotides are TGTGCCAGCAGCCCTCTGACAGGGGCGAGTGATACGCAGTATTTT.

The genes are TRBV6-1 and TRBJ1-5, with D maybe TRBD1 (5 bases). The CDR3 is 18 amino acids. Germline CDR1 and CDR2: MNHNS and SASEGT. The germline V and J ends were trimmed by 3 bases and 0 bases, with 18 bases remaining between them. The CDR3 loop reads CASSDRLGKGYSNQPQHF. DNA of the CDR3: TGTGCCAGCAGTGACAGATTGGGGAAGGGGTATAGCAATCAGCCCCAGCATTTT.

V and J are TRBV6-5 and TRBJ1-2, with 9 nucleotides matching TRBD1. V trimming: 2 bases; J trimming: 3 bases; junction bases outside the gene matches: 7. This CDR3 contains 16 residues. Germline V lookup: CDR1 MNHEY, CDR2 SVGAGI. The CDR3 DNA sequence: TGTGCCAGCAGTTACCGGGGACAGGGCCCCTACTATGGCTACACCTTC. Amino acids: CASSYRGQGPYYGYTF.

This chain connects TRBV4-1 to TRBJ2-2; 9 bases line up with TRBD1. Per germline, CDR1 MGHRA and CDR2 YSYEKL. The CDR3 loop spans 19 amino acids. Trimming removed 4 bases from V and 3 bases from J; junction bases left unmatched: 15. For the CDR3, the DNA is TGCGCCAGCAGCCTCCGATTCGACCGGGACAGGGCCGACACCGGGGAGCTGTTTTTT. Its protein is CASSLRFDRDRADTGELFF.

The gene calls are TRBV9 and TRBJ2-3; TRBD2 matches at 7 bases. With V trimmed by 5 bases and J by 0 bases, 9 bases remained unmatched. CDR3 length equals 16 residues. Per germline, CDR1 SGDLS and CDR2 YYNGEE. The CDR3 DNA reads as TGTGCCAGCAGACCATGGGGGGGGACTAGCACAGATACGCAGTATTTT. Translated, it gives CASRPWGGTSTDTQYF.

The V and J genes are TRBV11-2 and TRBJ1-1; TRBD1 agrees at 7 bases. The germline V gene encodes CDR1 SGHAT and CDR2 FQNNGV. With 5 bases clipped from V and 1 base from J, the junction kept 4 bases outside the gene matches. The CDR3 extends over 14 amino acids. Here the CDR3 reads CASSKDRANTEAFF. The DNA of the CDR3 is TGTGCCAGCAGCAAAGACAGGGCGAACACTGAAGCTTTCTTT.

This clone was seen only a few times. The chain joins TRBV19 to TRBJ1-5; 7 nucleotides line up with TRBD1. The CDR3 has 17 amino acids. V dropped 5 bases and J dropped 2; count of bases not matched to a gene: 12. Per the germline V gene, CDR1 is LNHDA and CDR2 is SQIVND (reference sequence). CDR3 nucleotides: TGTGCCAGTAGTGGCGGGACAGCTATTCGGGGCAATCAGCCCCAGCATTTT. Translating it yields CASSGGTAIRGNQPQHF.

The gene calls are TRBV21-1 and TRBJ1-5; the D call TRBD1 from the table was never checked on the DNA. TRBV21-1 is marked as a pseudogene. The CDR3 extends over 14 amino acids. The CDR3, as DNA: TGTGCCAGCACAAAACAGGGGAGCAATCAGCCCCAGCATTTT. It is translated as CASTKQGSNQPQHF.

This clone came up a few times. The chain uses TRBV12-3 or TRBV12-4 and TRBJ1-2; TRBD1 matches 7 bases. J lost 11 bases, V lost 7 bases, and 10 bases had no gene match. This CDR3 has 12 residues. The CDR3 protein is CASISTGKRYTF. For the CDR3, the DNA is TGTGCCAGCATCTCGACAGGGAAGAGATACACCTTC.

The gene calls are TRBV18 and TRBJ1-2, with 7 bases aligning to TRBD1. V shed 5 bases and J 2 bases; nucleotides not matched to a gene: 2. CDR3 length equals 13 residues. The germline V gene encodes CDR1 KGHSH and CDR2 LQKENI. CDR3 protein: CASSGTVNYGYTF. The CDR3 coding sequence is TGTGCCAGCTCAGGGACAGTCAACTATGGCTACACCTTC.

The chain uses TRBV18 and TRBJ2-5; 9 bases are a match to TRBD1. V dropped 5 bases and J dropped 9; count of bases not matched to a gene: 7. There are 13 residues in the CDR3. CDR1 KGHSH and CDR2 LQKENI come from the germline V gene. The CDR3 here is CASSGGTGRAQYF. The CDR3 nucleotides are TGTGCCAGCTCAGGCGGGACAGGGAGGGCCCAGTACTTC.

Only one count was recorded for this clone. J is TRBJ2-7 and V is TRBV6-2 or TRBV6-3; 11 bases line up with TRBD2. J lost 0 bases, V lost 2 bases, and 12 bases had no gene match. In germline, CDR1 is MNHEY, CDR2 SVGEGT. This CDR3 has 19 amino acids. DNA of the CDR3: TGTGCCAGCAGTTACCCTCCACCTCTACTAGCGGGGGTCTCCTACGAGCAGTACTTC. The encoded protein is CASSYPPPLLAGVSYEQYF.

V is TRBV19 and J is TRBJ1-5; 7 nucleotides line up with TRBD1. The junction had 8 bases not matched to a gene; V was cut back by 2 bases and J by 7 bases. Germline V gene lookup returns CDR1 LNHDA and CDR2 SQIVND (reference sequence). The CDR3 contains 15 residues. The CDR3: CASSIWSQGMQPQHF. CDR3 sequence (DNA): TGTGCCAGTAGTATATGGTCACAGGGGATGCAGCCCCAGCATTTT.